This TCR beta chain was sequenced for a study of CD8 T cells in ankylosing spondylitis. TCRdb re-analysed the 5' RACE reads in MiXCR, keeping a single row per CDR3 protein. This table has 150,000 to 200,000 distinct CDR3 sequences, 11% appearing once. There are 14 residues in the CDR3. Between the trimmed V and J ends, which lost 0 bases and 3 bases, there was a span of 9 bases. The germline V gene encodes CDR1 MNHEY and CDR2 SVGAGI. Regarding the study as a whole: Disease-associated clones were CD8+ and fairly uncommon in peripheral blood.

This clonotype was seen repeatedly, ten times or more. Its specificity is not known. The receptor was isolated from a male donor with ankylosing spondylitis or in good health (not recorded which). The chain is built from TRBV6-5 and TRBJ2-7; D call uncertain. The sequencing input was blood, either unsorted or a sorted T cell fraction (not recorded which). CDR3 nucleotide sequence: TGTGCCAGCAGTTACTCCGGTCGGAGCTACGAGCAGTACTTC. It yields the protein CASSYSGRSYEQYF.